This is a list of T cell receptor beta chains from one sample in a study of cytomegalovirus exposure and HLA in healthy donors. Measured with immunoSEQ multiplex PCR; TCRdb has only the in-frame clones, and not every one. The sample lists 80,000 to 100,000 clones; 65% to 80% were seen once. Sequenced: PBMCs. The receptors were gathered from a woman aged 18-30 years in good health and CMV-seropositive. The CDR3 runs from the conserved cysteine through the conserved F or W. The D gene is left open where the match is weak. Clone sizes are given selectively: once, few, many, or a class where the clone is expanded.

TRBV29-1,-,TRBD1,TRBJ2-5,TGCAGCGGTGAACGGACAGGGATTGGAGAGACCCAGTACTTC,CSGERTGIGETQYF
TRBV11-2,many,-,TRBJ2-2,TGTGCCAGCAGTCTCCCAGGGAACGGGGAGCTGTTTTTT,CASSLPGNGELFF
TRBV5-1,-,-,TRBJ2-5,TGCGCCAGCAGCTTGGAGGAAGGGACATTAGAGACCCAGTACTTC,CASSLEEGTLETQYF
TRBV7-2,-,TRBD2,TRBJ2-7,TGTGCCAGCAGCTTAGCCGGGGGACTAGCGGTATCCTACGAGCAGTACTTC,CASSLAGGLAVSYEQYF
TRBV5-1,-,TRBD1,TRBJ2-5,TGCGCCAGCAGCTTGGACAGGGGGCTGGGGCAAGAGACCCAGTACTTC,CASSLDRGLGQETQYF
TRBV15,-,-,TRBJ2-7,TGTGCCACCAGCAGATCCCCCGGAGACTACGAGCAGTACTTC,CATSRSPGDYEQYF
TRBV28,-,-,TRBJ1-4,TGTGCCAGCAGTTTACGAGGGTTTGGACTGTTTTTT,CASSLRGFGLFF
TRBV11-2,once,-,TRBJ1-1,TGTGCCAGCAGCTTCCAGGGCAGAACTGAAGCTTTCTTT,CASSFQGRTEAFF
TRBV6-1,-,TRBD1,TRBJ2-7,TGTGCCAGCAGTGAAGAGGACAGGGGGGGCGAGCAGTACTTC,CASSEEDRGGEQYF
TRBV5-1,-,TRBD2,TRBJ2-1,TGCGCCAGCAGCTCTAGCGGGGGGGGGCACAATGAGCAGTTCTTC,CASSSSGGGHNEQFF
TRBV2,-,-,TRBJ1-2,TGTGCCAGCAGTAGCAATGTAGTAAGGGACGGGAGCGCCGTCCCTAACTATGGCTACACCTTC,CASSSNVVRDGSAVPNYGYTF
TRBV5-1,-,TRBD2,TRBJ2-2,TGCGCCAGCAGCGCTAGAGCGGGAGAGACCGGGGAGCTGTTTTTT,CASSARAGETGELFF
TRBV27,-,TRBD2,TRBJ2-1,TGTGCCAGCAGTCCCGGGACTAGCGGGAGCAATGAGCAGTTCTTC,CASSPGTSGSNEQFF
TRBV9,-,-,TRBJ2-3,TGTGCCAGCAGCGGGAGGGCGAGCACAGATACGCAGTATTTT,CASSGRASTDTQYF
TRBV25-1,-,TRBD1,TRBJ2-3,TGTGCCAGCAGTGAGTTGGGACAGGGGGTAACAGATACGCAGTATTTT,CASSELGQGVTDTQYF
TRBV27,few,-,TRBJ2-7,TGTGCCAGCAGTGATGGAGGGGTGGACGAGCAGTACTTC,CASSDGGVDEQYF
TRBV5-1,few,TRBD2,TRBJ2-1,TGCGCCAGCAGCCCCGAGACTAGCGCCTACAATGAGCAGTTCTTC,CASSPETSAYNEQFF
TRBV4-1,few,-,TRBJ2-7,TGCGCCAGCAGCTGGGGAGGAAACTCCTACGAGCAGTACTTC,CASSWGGNSYEQYF
TRBV15,-,-,TRBJ1-2,TGTGCCACCAGCAGAGCCCCAGGAGGCTACACCTTC,CATSRAPGGYTF
TRBV10-3,once,TRBD2,TRBJ2-7,TGTGCCATCAGTGGGACTAGCGGATCCTACGAGCAGTACTTC,CAISGTSGSYEQYF
TRBV9,-,-,TRBJ1-5,TGTGCCAGCAGCGTATTTTGGTACTTTTCGAATCAGCCCCAGCATTTT,CASSVFWYFSNQPQHF
TRBV30,few,-,TRBJ2-5,TGTGCCTGGAGGACCGGGAGAAGAATGGAGACCCAGTACTTC,CAWRTGRRMETQYF
TRBV19,-,-,TRBJ2-3,TGTGCCAGTAGCCCAGGAACAGATACGCAGTATTTT,CASSPGTDTQYF
TRBV19,-,-,TRBJ1-2,TGTGCCAGTAGTATCGCCACGGGGGTCGACTATGGCTACACCTTC,CASSIATGVDYGYTF
TRBV6-5,few,TRBD1,TRBJ1-1,TGTGCCAGCAGAGGTACAGGGGGCCTCACTGAAGCTTTCTTT,CASRGTGGLTEAFF
TRBV27,few,TRBD2,TRBJ2-3,TGTGCCAGCAGTTTACTAGCGGGGGACATCACAGATACGCAGTATTTT,CASSLLAGDITDTQYF
TRBV27,-,-,TRBJ2-2,TGTGCCAGCAGTTTAATTGGACAGGGAGGGGTCGGGGAGCTGTTTTTT,CASSLIGQGGVGELFF
TRBV20-1,-,-,TRBJ2-1,TGCAGTGCTAGACAGTACAATGAGCAGTTCTTC,CSARQYNEQFF
TRBV11-2,-,-,TRBJ2-1,TGTGCCAGCAGCTTCGGATTCGGAGGGGTCGGTAATGAGCAGTTCTTC,CASSFGFGGVGNEQFF
TRBV6-1,-,TRBD2,TRBJ2-5,TGTGCCAGCAGTGGCCGGACTAGCTTGGAGACCCAGTACTTC,CASSGRTSLETQYF
TRBV23-1,once,TRBD2,TRBJ2-5,TGCGCCAGCCCCGGGGGGGAGACAGCCCCTGAGGAGACCCAGTACTTC,CASPGGETAPEETQYF
TRBV30,-,-,TRBJ2-2,TGTGCCTGGGCAGGGGGGTCCACCGGGGAGCTGTTTTTT,CAWAGGSTGELFF
TRBV2,-,-,TRBJ1-2,TGTGCCAGCAGTGTTAAGGGGAAGGTTCGGTATGGCTACACCTTC,CASSVKGKVRYGYTF
TRBV9,-,TRBD2,TRBJ2-7,TGTGCCAGCAGCCCTGGACTAGTGGTGTCCTACGAGCAGTACTTC,CASSPGLVVSYEQYF
TRBV6-1,-,TRBD1,TRBJ1-1,TGTGCCAGCATCTCCGGGACAGATATGAACACTGAAGCTTTCTTT,CASISGTDMNTEAFF
TRBV2,-,-,TRBJ1-6,TGTGCCAGCAGTGGACATCAGACACCCCTCCACTTT,CASSGHQTPLHF
TRBV19,-,-,TRBJ1-1,TGTGCCAGTAGTATGGTTTCCGGGGTGGCGAGCACTGAAGCTTTCTTT,CASSMVSGVASTEAFF
TRBV9,-,-,TRBJ1-3,TGTGCCAGCAGCCCCCACAGGGCAGACACCATATATTTT,CASSPHRADTIYF
TRBV20-1,-,-,TRBJ2-1,TGCAGTGCTAGTAAGCACAATGAGCAGTTCTTC,CSASKHNEQFF
TRBV18,once,TRBD1,TRBJ1-3,TGTGCCAGCTCACCTCGACAGGGTGCTATAAAGACCTCTGGAAACACCATATATTTT,CASSPRQGAIKTSGNTIYF
TRBV5-5,-,-,TRBJ1-4,TGTGCCAGCAGCCGGGAGGGTAGTAAGAATGAAAAACTGTTTTTT,CASSREGSKNEKLFF
TRBV5-4,-,-,TRBJ1-1,TGTGCCAGCAGCCGGGGGGGGCAGTCGAGGCTTAATGAAGCTTTCTTT,CASSRGGQSRLNEAFF
TRBV7-9,-,TRBD2,TRBJ2-1,TGTGCCAGCAGCTTTCCGACTAGCGGGAGCTACAATGAGCAGTTCTTC,CASSFPTSGSYNEQFF
TRBV11-2,-,-,TRBJ1-5,TGTGCCAGCAGCCAACGTTACGGGCAGCCCCAGCATTTT,CASSQRYGQPQHF